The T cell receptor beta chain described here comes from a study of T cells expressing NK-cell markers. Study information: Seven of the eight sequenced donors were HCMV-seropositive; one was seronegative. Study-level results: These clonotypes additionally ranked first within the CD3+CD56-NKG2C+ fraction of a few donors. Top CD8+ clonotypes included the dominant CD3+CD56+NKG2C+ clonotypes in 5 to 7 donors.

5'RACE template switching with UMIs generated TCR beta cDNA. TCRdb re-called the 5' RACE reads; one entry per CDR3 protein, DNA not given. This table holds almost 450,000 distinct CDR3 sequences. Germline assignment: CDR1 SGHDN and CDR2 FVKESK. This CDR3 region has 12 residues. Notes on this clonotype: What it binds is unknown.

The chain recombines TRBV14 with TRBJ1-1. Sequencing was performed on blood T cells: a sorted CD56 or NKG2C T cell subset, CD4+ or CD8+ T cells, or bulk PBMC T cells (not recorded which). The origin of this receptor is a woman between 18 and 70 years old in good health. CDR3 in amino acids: CASSPGLQRAFF.